A selection of T cell receptor beta chains follows, all from one sample in a study of shared clonotypes between healthy human individuals. TCRdb's copy holds only in-frame clones and misses some; the assay was immunoSEQ multiplex PCR. Of around 430,000 clones in the sample, 70% to 80% were seen once. The source material was PBMCs. Receptors originate from a middle-aged woman in good health. Some clones in this sample may be carry-over from other donors' samples. Each CDR3 is given with its conserved first and last residue. The order of the fields is D gene, clone size, V gene, J gene, CDR3 protein, CDR3 DNA. A D gene is named only where the DNA matches it firmly. The size of a clone is reported for some rows only, either as once, few or many, or as a class for expanded clones.

NA	NA	TRBV15	TRBJ1-4	CATSSSVSTNEKLFF	TGTGCCACCAGCTCCTCTGTGTCAACTAATGAAAAACTGTTTTTT
NA	NA	TRBV30	TRBJ2-2	CAWSRLGGTGELFF	TGTGCCTGGTCCCGACTAGGGGGAACCGGGGAGCTGTTTTTT
TRBD1	NA	TRBV30	TRBJ2-7	CAWSVQGAKQYF	TGTGCCTGGAGTGTCCAGGGGGCCAAGCAGTACTTC
TRBD2	few	TRBV7-3	TRBJ2-1	CASSLVAGANYNEQFF	TGTGCCAGCAGCTTAGTAGCGGGAGCAAATTACAATGAGCAGTTCTTC
NA	NA	TRBV29-1	TRBJ1-2	CSVVGNWRGYTF	TGCAGCGTTGTGGGCAACTGGCGGGGCTACACCTTC
TRBD2	NA	TRBV2	TRBJ2-1	CASGRTSGTYNEQFF	TGTGCCAGCGGTCGGACTAGCGGTACCTACAATGAGCAGTTCTTC
NA	NA	TRBV5-6	TRBJ2-1	CASSLVLGTSSYNEQFF	TGTGCCAGCAGCTTGGTCCTGGGCACGAGCTCCTACAATGAGCAGTTCTTC
NA	NA	TRBV2	TRBJ1-5	CASSEARVSSNQPQHF	TGTGCCAGCAGTGAAGCGCGGGTCTCTAGCAATCAGCCCCAGCATTTT
NA	once	TRBV5-1	TRBJ1-2	CASRGAEDGYTF	TGCGCCAGCAGGGGGGCAGAAGATGGCTACACCTTC
TRBD1	many	TRBV7-2	TRBJ2-4	CASSFDRVGAKNIQYF	TGTGCCAGCAGCTTTGACAGGGTGGGAGCCAAAAACATTCAGTACTTC